One sample yielded the 9 T cell receptor beta chains listed below, sequenced in a study of neurological immune-mediated disorders. Time point indicated: technical triplicate 3. TCRdb analysed the 5' RACE reads with MiXCR anew, one entry per CDR3 protein. The sample has 45,000 or so distinct CDR3 sequences, under 25% seen once. The sequenced sample consisted of PBMCs. These receptors all stem from a man aged 55 to 70 with HTLV-1-associated myelopathy (HAM/TSP).

This clonotype was seen repeatedly, ten times or more. This sequence joins TRBV6-6 and TRBJ1-1; possible D gene TRBD1, 5 bases. Germline V gene sequence: CDR1 MNHNY, CDR2 SVGAGI (reference sequence). The V end lost 5 bases, the J end lost 2 bases, and 9 bases lay between the germline ends. There are 13 residues in the CDR3. This CDR3 reads CASSTTANTEAFF. DNA for the CDR3: TGTGCCAGCAGTACGACAGCCAACACTGAAGCTTTCTTT.

This clonotype was observed once. The rearrangement links TRBV5-1 to TRBJ1-1; D might be TRBD1 (6 bases). The CDR3 is made up of 14 amino acids. The germline V gene has CDR1 SGHRS and CDR2 YFSETQ. Deletions cut 4 bases from V and 3 bases from J, with 13 bases between. CDR3 bases: TGCGCCAGCAGCCTCGGGGGGGGCTACACTGAAGCTTTCTTT. It specifies CASSLGGGYTEAFF.

The chain recombines TRBV7-2 with TRBJ2-1; 11 bases line up with TRBD2. CDR3 length: 15 residues. V gave up 4 bases and J gave up 3 bases; unmatched junction bases: 2. Germline values: CDR1 SGHTA, CDR2 FQGNSA. CDR3 nucleotides: TGTGCCAGCAGCTCGACTAGCGGGGACTACAATGAGCAGTTCTTC. It specifies CASSSTSGDYNEQFF.

In this sample, this clonotype turned up many times. The rearrangement uses TRBV5-1 and TRBJ1-6, with a possible D match to TRBD1 (6 bases). The V and J ends lost 2 bases and 5 bases respectively, with 14 bases between them. There are 16 residues in the CDR3. Germline V gene sequence: CDR1 SGHRS, CDR2 YFSETQ. The CDR3 DNA is TGCGCCAGCAGCTTCAACCGGGACACGGATAATTCACCCCTCCACTTT. Translated, it gives CASSFNRDTDNSPLHF.

This clonotype occurred many times. In nucleotides, the CDR3 is TGCAGTGCACCTCCCGGGACTAGCTTCTACGAGCAGTACTTC. Encoded protein: CSAPPGTSFYEQYF. The V gene is TRBV20-1, the J gene TRBJ2-7, with TRBD2 matching over 9 bases. This CDR3 region has 14 residues. CDR1 DFQATT and CDR2 SNEGSKA come from the germline V gene (reference sequence). Losses at the gene ends were 6 bases for V and 3 bases for J; bases not matched to a gene: 9.

At least ten counts were recorded for this clonotype. The chain links TRBV20-1 to TRBJ1-1; D is uncertain. Trimming shortened V by 0 bases and J by 10 bases, and 9 bases separated the two germline ends. Looked up from germline, CDR1 is DFQATT and CDR2 is SNEGSKA (reference sequence). The CDR3 sequence is 11 residues long. In DNA, the CDR3 is TGCAGTGCTAGAGACATCCCAGGAGCTTTCTTT. Protein: CSARDIPGAFF.

This clonotype was counted ten times or more. V gene TRBV27 combines with J gene TRBJ2-1; 8 nucleotides align to TRBD2. Trimming took 7 bases from V and 8 from J; bases not matched to a gene: 13. Germline V gene data show CDR1 as MNHEY and CDR2 as SMNVEV (reference sequence). This CDR3 has 15 amino acids. CDR3 sequence (DNA): TGTGCCAGCACCCCGATCGCGGGAGGTCCCGATGAGCAGTTCTTC. Encoded protein: CASTPIAGGPDEQFF.

As to this clonotype: The junction shows a germline mismatch at one end, possibly a read error. V usage is TRBV7-9 and J usage is TRBJ2-7, with 7 bases matching TRBD1. The CDR3 is 17 residues long. CDR1 SEHNR and CDR2 FQNEAQ come from the germline V gene (reference sequence). CDR3 region: CASILPVGQSSSYEQYF. CDR3 coding DNA: TGTGCCAGCATCTTACCCGTGGGACAGTCGAGCTCCTACGAGCAGTACTTC. Based on the CDR3 plus reference TRBV7-9 and TRBJ2-7, the full variable domain is DTGVSQNPRHKITKRGQNVTFRCDPISEHNRLYWYRQTLGQGPEFLTYFQNEAQLEKSRLLSDRFSAERPKGSFSTLEIQRTEQGDSAMYLCASILPVGQSSSYEQYFGPGTRLTVT.

This clonotype has at least ten counts. V is TRBV29-1 and J is TRBJ1-3; D perhaps matches TRBD1 (5 bases). CDR3 length equals 14 residues. V lost 6 bases, J lost 0 bases, and 12 bases lay in between. CDR1 is SQVTM and CDR2 is ANQGSEA in the germline V gene. The CDR3 reads CSVERGRSGNTIYF. The CDR3 region has the DNA TGCAGCGTCGAGCGGGGACGCTCTGGAAACACCATATATTTT.